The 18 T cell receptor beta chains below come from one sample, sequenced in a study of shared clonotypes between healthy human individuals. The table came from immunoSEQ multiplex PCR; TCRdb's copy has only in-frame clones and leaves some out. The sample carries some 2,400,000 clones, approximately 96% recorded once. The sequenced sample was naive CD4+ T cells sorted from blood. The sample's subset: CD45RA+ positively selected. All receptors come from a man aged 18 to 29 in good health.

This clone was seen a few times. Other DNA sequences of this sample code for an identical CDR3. CDR3 nucleotides: TGTGCCAGCAGCCCAGGGACAGCTAACTATGGCTACACCTTC. Protein: CASSPGTANYGYTF. The chain employs TRBV7-2 and TRBJ1-2, with 7 bases identical to TRBD1. The CDR3 has 14 residues. Losses at the gene ends were 5 bases for V and 0 bases for J; bases not matched to a gene: 3. Germline loops: CDR1 SGHTA, CDR2 FQGNSA.

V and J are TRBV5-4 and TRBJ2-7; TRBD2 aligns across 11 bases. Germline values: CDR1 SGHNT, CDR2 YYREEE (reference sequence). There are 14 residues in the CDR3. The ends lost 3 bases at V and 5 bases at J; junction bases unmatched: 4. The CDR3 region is CASSSPGLADEQYF. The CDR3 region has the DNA TGTGCCAGCAGCTCTCCGGGACTAGCGGACGAGCAGTACTTC. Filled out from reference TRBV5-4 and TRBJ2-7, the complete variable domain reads ETGVTQSPTHLIKTRGQQVTLRCSSQSGHNTVSWYQQALGQGPQFIFQYYREEENGRGNFPPRFSGLQFPNYSSELNVNALELDDSALYLCASSSPGLADEQYFGPGTRLTVT.

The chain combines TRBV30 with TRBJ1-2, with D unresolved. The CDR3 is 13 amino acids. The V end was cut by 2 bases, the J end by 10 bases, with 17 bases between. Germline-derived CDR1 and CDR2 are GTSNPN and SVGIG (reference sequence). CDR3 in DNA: TGTGCCTGGAGTTCTCCTTTTAGAGACTACTACACCTTC. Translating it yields CAWSSPFRDYYTF.

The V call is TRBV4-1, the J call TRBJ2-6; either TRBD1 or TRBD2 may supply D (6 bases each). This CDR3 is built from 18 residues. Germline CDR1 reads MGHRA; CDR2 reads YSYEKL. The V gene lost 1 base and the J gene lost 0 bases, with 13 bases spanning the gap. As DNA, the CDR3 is TGCGCCAGCAGCCAAGGGGGGGCGCGGGGCTCTGGGGCCAACGTCCTGACTTTC. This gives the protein CASSQGGARGSGANVLTF.

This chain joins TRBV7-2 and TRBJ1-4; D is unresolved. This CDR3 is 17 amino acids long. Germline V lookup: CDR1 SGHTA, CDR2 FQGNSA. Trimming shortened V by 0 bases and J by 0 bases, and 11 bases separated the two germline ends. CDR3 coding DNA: TGTGCCAGCAGCTTAGCCGGCAGGATGGCAACTAATGAAAAACTGTTTTTT. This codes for CASSLAGRMATNEKLFF.

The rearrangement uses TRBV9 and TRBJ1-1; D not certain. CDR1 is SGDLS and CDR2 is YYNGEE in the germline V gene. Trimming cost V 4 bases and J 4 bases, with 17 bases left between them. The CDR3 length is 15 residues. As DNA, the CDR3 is TGTGCCAGCAGCAGAGACGGGGAGGGTATCACTGAAGCTTTCTTT. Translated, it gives CASSRDGEGITEAFF.

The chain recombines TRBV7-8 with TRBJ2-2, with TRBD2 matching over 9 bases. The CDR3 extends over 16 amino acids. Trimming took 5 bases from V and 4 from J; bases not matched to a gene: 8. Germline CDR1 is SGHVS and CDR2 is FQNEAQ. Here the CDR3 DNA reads TGTGCCAGCAGCCAAACCGGGACTAGCTCCACCGGGGAGCTGTTTTTT. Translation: CASSQTGTSSTGELFF.

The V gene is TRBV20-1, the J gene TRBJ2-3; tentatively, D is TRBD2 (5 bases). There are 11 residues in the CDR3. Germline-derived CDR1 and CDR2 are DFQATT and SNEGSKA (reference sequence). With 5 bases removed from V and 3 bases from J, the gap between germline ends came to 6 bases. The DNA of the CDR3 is TGCAGTGCTGGGGAGACAGATACGCAGTATTTT. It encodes CSAGETDTQYF.

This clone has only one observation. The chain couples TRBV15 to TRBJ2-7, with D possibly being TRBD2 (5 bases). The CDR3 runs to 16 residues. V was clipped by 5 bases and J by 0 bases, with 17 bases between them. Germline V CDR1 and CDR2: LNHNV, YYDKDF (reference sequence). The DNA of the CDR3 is TGTGCCACCAGCGGCGATCGGGGAGCTTCCTCCTACGAGCAGTACTTC. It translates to CATSGDRGASSYEQYF.

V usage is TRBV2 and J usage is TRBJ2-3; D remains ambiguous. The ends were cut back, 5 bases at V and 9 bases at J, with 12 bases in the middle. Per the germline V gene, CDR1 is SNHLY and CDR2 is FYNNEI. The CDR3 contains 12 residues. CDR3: CASSSLRATQYF. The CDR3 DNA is TGTGCCAGCAGTTCTCTAAGGGCGACGCAGTATTTT.

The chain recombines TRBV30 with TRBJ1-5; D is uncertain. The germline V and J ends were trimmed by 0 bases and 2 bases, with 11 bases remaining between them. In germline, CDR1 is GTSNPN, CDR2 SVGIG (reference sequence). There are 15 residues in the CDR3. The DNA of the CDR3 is TGTGCCTGGAGTGTAAGCGGGGTAGGCAATCAGCCCCAGCATTTT. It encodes CAWSVSGVGNQPQHF.

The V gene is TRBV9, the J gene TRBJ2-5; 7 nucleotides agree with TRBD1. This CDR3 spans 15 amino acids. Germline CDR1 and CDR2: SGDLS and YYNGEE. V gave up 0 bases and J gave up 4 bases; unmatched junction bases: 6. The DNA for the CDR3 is TGTGCCAGCAGCGTAGAACGACAGGGATTAGAGACCCAGTACTTC. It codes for CASSVERQGLETQYF.

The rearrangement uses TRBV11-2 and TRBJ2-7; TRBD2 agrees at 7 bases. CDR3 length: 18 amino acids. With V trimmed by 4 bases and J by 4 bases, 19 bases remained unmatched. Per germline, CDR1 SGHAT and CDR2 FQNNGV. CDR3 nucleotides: TGTGCCAGCAGCTCCTATCCGGGCGGTGGGAGGGCTGTGTACGAGCAGTACTTC. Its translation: CASSSYPGGGRAVYEQYF.

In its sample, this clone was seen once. CDR3 in amino acids: CASSSFLDAKETQYF. In DNA, the CDR3 is TGTGCCAGCAGTTCCTTCCTGGACGCCAAAGAGACCCAGTACTTC. The chain has TRBV27 and TRBJ2-5; D remains ambiguous. The CDR3 spans 15 residues. The V gene lost 4 bases and the J gene lost 3 bases, with 15 bases spanning the gap. Per the germline V gene, CDR1 is MNHEY and CDR2 is SMNVEV (reference sequence).

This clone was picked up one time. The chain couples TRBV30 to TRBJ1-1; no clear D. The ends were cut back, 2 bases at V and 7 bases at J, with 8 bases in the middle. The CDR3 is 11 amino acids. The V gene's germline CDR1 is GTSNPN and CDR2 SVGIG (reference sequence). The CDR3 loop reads CAWSIGDEAFF. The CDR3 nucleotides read TGTGCCTGGAGTATTGGAGATGAAGCTTTCTTT.

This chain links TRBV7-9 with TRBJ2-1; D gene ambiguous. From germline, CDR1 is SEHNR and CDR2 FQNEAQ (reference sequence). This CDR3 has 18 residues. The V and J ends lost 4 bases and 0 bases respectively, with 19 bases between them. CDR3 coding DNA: TGTGCCAGCAGCTCACAAGGTCGAGCACCTAGCTCCTACAATGAGCAGTTCTTC. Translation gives CASSSQGRAPSSYNEQFF.

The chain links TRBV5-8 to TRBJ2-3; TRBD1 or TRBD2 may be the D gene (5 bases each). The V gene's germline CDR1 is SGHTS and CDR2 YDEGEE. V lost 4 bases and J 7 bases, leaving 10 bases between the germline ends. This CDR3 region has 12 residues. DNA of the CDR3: TGTGCCAGCAGCCCTGAGGGGTATACGCAGTATTTT. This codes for CASSPEGYTQYF.

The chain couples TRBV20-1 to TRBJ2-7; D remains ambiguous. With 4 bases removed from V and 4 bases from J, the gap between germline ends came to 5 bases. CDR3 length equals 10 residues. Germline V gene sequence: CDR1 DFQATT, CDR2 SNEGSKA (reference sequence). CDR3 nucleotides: TGCAGTGCTACTGGTTACGAGCAGTACTTC. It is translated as CSATGYEQYF.